The rows below give T cell receptor beta chains drawn from one sample of a study of blood T cell repertoires in COVID-19. The protocol was immunoSEQ multiplex PCR, while the TCRdb copy is restricted to in-frame clones and leaves out a portion. The table has 150,000 to 180,000 clones, about 90% seen once; the top ten hold 0.5% to 0.6%. Source material: peripheral blood. Receptors were obtained from a man in his fifties or sixties with acute or convalescent COVID-19. Each CDR3 is given with its conserved first and last residue. D genes are given only for firm matches. Size is omitted from some rows. Given values are once, few, many or a class for expanded clones.

>TRBJ1-1|TRBV29-1|TRBD1|NA
TGCAGCGTTAGGTCGACAGGGCCGGGGACTGAAGCTTTCTTT
CSVRSTGPGTEAFF
>TRBJ1-5|TRBV4-2|NA|once
TGTGCCAGCAGCCAAGATGTGGGGCGGGCGGCCGGGAGGGAGCCCCAGCATTTT
CASSQDVGRAAGREPQHF
>TRBJ2-7|TRBV9|NA|once
TGTGCCAGCAGCGAGGAGGTGCGGGGCGAGCAGTACTTC
CASSEEVRGEQYF
>TRBJ2-5|TRBV5-1|NA|NA
TGCGCCAGCAGCTTGGGTAGGGCCTCGGGGGAGACCCAGTACTTC
CASSLGRASGETQYF
>TRBJ2-7|TRBV6-5|NA|NA
TGTGCCACCTGGGGGGACAGAGCCTACGAGCAGTACTTC
CATWGDRAYEQYF
>TRBJ1-2|TRBV27|TRBD1|NA
TGTGCCAGCAGTCCGTCGGACAGGGCTAGCTATGGCTACACCTTC
CASSPSDRASYGYTF
>TRBJ2-1|TRBV27|NA|NA
TGTGCCAGCAGGGCCCGTTTAAGCTCCTACAATGAGCAGTTCTTC
CASRARLSSYNEQFF
>TRBJ2-2|TRBV5-4|TRBD1|NA
TGTGCCAGCAGTATGGGACAGGGGAATACGAACACCGGGGAGCTGTTTTTT
CASSMGQGNTNTGELFF
>TRBJ1-3|TRBV6-2/TRBV6-3|NA|NA
TGTGCCAGCCGTTCGGGGTTCTCTGGAAACACCATATATTTT
CASRSGFSGNTIYF
>TRBJ2-7|TRBV7-2|TRBD2|once
TGTGCCAGCGTAGGTCTAGCGGGAGACGAGCAGTACTTC
CASVGLAGDEQYF